This T cell receptor (beta chain) was sequenced for a study of cytomegalovirus exposure and HLA in healthy donors. Overall study context: As released early, the data held 80 million to 90 million unique TCRs from HLA-typed donors.

PCR was performed using 60 Vbeta and 13 Jbeta primers. Produced via immunoSEQ multiplex PCR; TCRdb's table is partial and in-frame only. The sample includes approximately 100,000 clones, 76% of them seen just once. Germline V CDR1 and CDR2: KGHSH, LQKENI. After removal of 5 bases from V and 2 bases from J, the junction contained 5 bases not matched to a gene. This CDR3 is 14 amino acids long. Healthy bone marrow donors made up the cohort. The rearrangement links TRBV18 to TRBJ1-2; 7 bases are a match to TRBD1. Material for sequencing was PBMCs. The source of this sequence is a middle-aged woman in good health and CMV-seropositive. The CDR3 nucleotides read TGTGCCAGCTCAGCTGACAGGGCCAACTATGGCTACACCTTC. Its translation is CASSADRANYGYTF.